The 30 T cell receptor beta chains given below trace back to one sample, sequenced in a study of blood T cell repertoires in COVID-19. The protocol was immunoSEQ multiplex PCR, while the TCRdb copy is restricted to in-frame clones and leaves out a portion. The table has a few hundred thousand clones, nearly 90% seen once. Sequencing input: peripheral blood. Source of these receptors: a woman in her 30s with COVID-19, enrolled during active disease.

The CDR3 DNA reads as TGCGCCAGCAGTAGTTCACCCGAAGGACAGGGGACGGGCTACACCTTC. It yields the protein CASSSSPEGQGTGYTF. The chain uses TRBV10-1 and TRBJ1-2, with 9 bases that match TRBD1. The CDR3 is 16 amino acids. V gave up 5 bases and J gave up 8 bases; unmatched junction bases: 15. Looked up from germline, CDR1 is WNHNN and CDR2 is SYGVQD (reference sequence).

The rearrangement joins TRBV5-1 to TRBJ2-1, with 7 bases lining up with TRBD1. The CDR3 has 13 amino acids. Germline-derived CDR1 and CDR2 are SGHRS and YFSETQ. V lost 4 bases to trimming and J lost 8 bases; unmatched junction nucleotides: 6. The CDR3 sequence is CASSTGQMYEQFF. CDR3 coding DNA: TGCGCCAGCAGCACGGGACAGATGTATGAGCAGTTCTTC.

The genes are TRBV27 and TRBJ2-7; D call uncertain. The length of the CDR3 is 13 residues. Germline values: CDR1 MNHEY, CDR2 SMNVEV (reference sequence). Trimming took 0 bases from V and 3 from J, leaving 6 bases between them. The CDR3 nucleotides are TGTGCCAGCAGTTTATCCCCACTCTACGAGCAGTACTTC. This gives the protein CASSLSPLYEQYF.

This clone showed up just a few times. The chain joins TRBV12-3 or TRBV12-4 to TRBJ2-3; 8 nucleotides agree with TRBD1. V was pared by 5 bases and J by 6 bases, with 4 bases of the junction left unmatched. The CDR3 loop spans 13 amino acids. In DNA form, the CDR3 reads TGTGCCAGCAGTCCGACAGGGGAGGATACGCAGTATTTT. Protein product: CASSPTGEDTQYF.

The chain couples TRBV7-9 to TRBJ1-1; a weak D match, TRBD1 (5 bases). The CDR3 totals 15 residues. Germline values: CDR1 SEHNR, CDR2 FQNEAQ (reference sequence). The V and J ends lost 3 bases and 4 bases respectively, with 15 bases between them. CDR3: CASSFLPRAGTEAFF. CDR3 coding DNA: TGTGCCAGCAGCTTTCTCCCCAGGGCCGGCACTGAAGCTTTCTTT.

This clone was found once. The rearrangement links TRBV5-1 to TRBJ1-1, with a possible D match to TRBD1 (5 bases). In germline, CDR1 is SGHRS, CDR2 YFSETQ. The V gene lost 0 bases and the J gene lost 3 bases, with 9 bases spanning the gap. The CDR3 is 14 residues long. The CDR3 spells CASSLDGADTEAFF. In DNA form, the CDR3 reads TGCGCCAGCAGCTTGGATGGGGCCGACACTGAAGCTTTCTTT. The whole variable domain, filled in from reference TRBV5-1 and TRBJ1-1, reads KAGVTQTPRYLIKTRGQQVTLSCSPISGHRSVSWYQQTPGQGLQFLFEYFSETQRNKGNFPGRFSGRQFSNSRSEMNVSTLELGDSALYLCASSLDGADTEAFFGQGTRLTVV.

The CDR3: CASSPTLAGYYNEQFF. The CDR3 DNA follows: TGTGCCAGCAGCCCCACGTTAGCGGGGTATTACAATGAGCAGTTCTTC. This chain connects TRBV3-1 (or the pseudogene TRBV3-2) to TRBJ2-1; TRBD2 agrees at 8 bases. Germline CDR1 LGHDT, CDR2 YNNKEL (reference sequence). V gave up 4 bases and J gave up 4 bases; unmatched junction bases: 9. The CDR3 consists of 16 residues.

The J gene is TRBJ1-2, the V gene TRBV3-1 (or the pseudogene TRBV3-2), with D possibly matching TRBD1 (6 bases). The CDR3 length is 14 residues. V shed 0 bases and J shed 8 bases, with 13 bases lying between them. CDR1 and CDR2 from the germline V gene are LGHDT and YNNKEL (reference sequence). The CDR3 nucleotides are TGTGCCAGCAGCCAAGATGTAGGGGGTTGGGGCTACACCTTC. This sequence encodes CASSQDVGGWGYTF.

This clone is a singleton in its sample. The rearrangement joins TRBV7-9 to TRBJ1-2; D perhaps matches TRBD1 (5 bases). The germline V and J ends were trimmed by 6 bases and 1 base, with 21 bases remaining between them. The CDR3 covers 17 residues. The germline gives CDR1 SEHNR, CDR2 FQNEAQ (reference sequence). The CDR3: CASSYPPGTALNYGYTF. DNA for the CDR3: TGTGCCAGCAGTTACCCGCCCGGGACTGCCCTTAACTATGGCTACACCTTC.

The chain uses TRBV24-1 and TRBJ2-1, with 8 positions matching TRBD2. The CDR3 sequence is 12 residues long. The germline gives CDR1 KGHDR, CDR2 SFDVKD. With V trimmed by 8 bases and J by 9 bases, 5 bases remained unmatched. In nucleotides, the CDR3 is TGTGCCACCAAATCTGCGGGGGGTGAGCAGTTCTTC. Encoded protein: CATKSAGGEQFF.

The J gene is TRBJ2-1, the V gene TRBV6-2 or TRBV6-3; a weak D match, TRBD2 (6 bases). Germline-derived CDR1 and CDR2 are MNHEY and SVGEGT. The CDR3 consists of 14 residues. Deletions cut 5 bases from V and 8 bases from J, with 16 bases between. The CDR3 sequence is CASSPVGRLHEQFF. The CDR3 DNA is TGTGCCAGCAGTCCCGTGGGGAGGTTACATGAGCAGTTCTTC.

In this sample, this clone turned up once. This chain connects TRBV2 to TRBJ1-5; the D is unclear. CDR3 size: 15 residues. Trimming stripped 2 bases from V and 5 bases from J, with 13 bases between. Germline-derived CDR1 and CDR2 are SNHLY and FYNNEI. The CDR3 loop is CASSETAADYQPQHF. CDR3 sequence (DNA): TGTGCCAGCAGTGAAACGGCGGCGGACTATCAGCCCCAGCATTTT.

The rearrangement joins TRBV4-1 to TRBJ2-3, with 7 bases lining up with TRBD2. Looked up from germline, CDR1 is MGHRA and CDR2 is YSYEKL. Unmatched junction bases numbered 6, after V lost 0 bases and J lost 9 bases. The CDR3 covers 14 residues. The CDR3 spells CASSQERGTRTQYF. DNA for the CDR3: TGCGCCAGCAGCCAAGAGCGGGGGACCCGAACGCAGTATTTT.

V usage is TRBV12-3 or TRBV12-4 and J usage is TRBJ1-2, with TRBD1 matching over 7 bases. Trimming removed 5 bases from V and 5 bases from J; junction bases left unmatched: 5. The CDR3 is 13 amino acids. CDR3: CASSPATGYGYTF. The DNA of the CDR3 is TGTGCCAGCAGTCCAGCGACAGGGTATGGCTACACCTTC.

CDR3 nucleotide sequence: TGTGCCAGCAGTCGCAGGGCGATCACTGAAGCTTTCTTT. Protein product: CASSRRAITEAFF. This chain links TRBV6-5 with TRBJ1-1, with a weak D call TRBD1 (5 bases). Per the germline V gene, CDR1 is MNHEY and CDR2 is SVGAGI. The CDR3 spans 13 residues. V was trimmed by 5 bases and J by 4 bases, leaving 11 bases between them.

The rearrangement joins TRBV18 to TRBJ2-1; 12 nucleotides align to TRBD2. This CDR3 region has 17 residues. The J segment lost 5 bases and the V segment lost 2 bases, leaving 7 bases of the junction unmatched. Germline V gene sequence: CDR1 KGHSH, CDR2 LQKENI. CDR3 sequence (DNA): TGTGCCAGCTCACCAATCGGCGGACTAGCGGGGAACAATGAGCAGTTCTTC. It encodes CASSPIGGLAGNNEQFF.

The CDR3 nucleotides read TGTGCCAGCAGCACCTGGGGGCACGGCAATCAGCCCCAGCATTTT. Translating gives CASSTWGHGNQPQHF. This chain uses TRBV5-4 with TRBJ1-5; TRBD1 might be the D (6 bases). The CDR3 spans 15 residues. Germline V gene data show CDR1 as SGHNT and CDR2 as YYREEE (reference sequence). Trimming stripped 4 bases from V and 2 bases from J, with 13 bases between.

The rearrangement uses TRBV10-3 and TRBJ1-2, with D tentatively TRBD1 (5 bases). Germline assignment: CDR1 ENHRY and CDR2 SYGVKD. Trimming shortened V by 3 bases and J by 5 bases, and 16 bases separated the two germline ends. This CDR3 has 15 residues. The CDR3 nucleotides are TGTGCCATCAGTGAAACCGGCAGGGTGACTTATGGCTACACCTTC. It codes for CAISETGRVTYGYTF.

The chain is built from TRBV10-2 and TRBJ1-4, with D possibly TRBD1 on 6 matching bases. Germline CDR1 WSHSY, CDR2 SAAADI. Trimming shortened V by 5 bases and J by 4 bases, and 11 bases separated the two germline ends. This CDR3 has 14 amino acids. The CDR3 loop is CASSPDRFNEKLFF. Here the CDR3 DNA reads TGCGCCAGCAGTCCGGACAGATTTAATGAAAAACTGTTTTTT.

The chain employs TRBV4-1 and TRBJ2-3, with a weak D call TRBD1 (6 bases). The CDR3 spans 14 residues. V lost 4 bases, J lost 2 bases, and 10 bases lay in between. The germline CDR1 and CDR2 sequences are MGHRA and YSYEKL. DNA for the CDR3: TGCGCCAGCAGCCGAACAGGGTCCACAGATACGCAGTATTTT. The encoded protein is CASSRTGSTDTQYF.

J is TRBJ1-1 and V is TRBV9; D gene uncertain. Germline lookup yields CDR1 SGDLS and CDR2 YYNGEE. This CDR3 is built from 11 residues. With 0 bases removed from V and 10 bases from J, the gap between germline ends came to 7 bases. In nucleotides, the CDR3 is TGTGCCAGCAGCGTAGGGGAGAGAGCTTTCTTT. This gives the protein CASSVGERAFF.

The chain employs TRBV12-2 and TRBJ1-4. TRBV12-2 is a pseudogene segment. The CDR3 runs to 11 residues. The CDR3 DNA follows: TGTGCAAGTCGACTCCGGGAAAAACTGTTTTTT. Translation gives CASRLREKLFF.

The V and J genes are TRBV30 and TRBJ1-6; a weak D match, TRBD1 (5 bases). Trimming left V 0 bases short and J 10 bases short, with 13 bases between. The CDR3 has 14 amino acids. Germline values: CDR1 GTSNPN, CDR2 SVGIG (reference sequence). The CDR3: CAWSVGQGGSPLHF. As DNA, the CDR3 is TGTGCCTGGAGTGTGGGTCAGGGTGGATCACCCCTCCACTTT.

The CDR3, as DNA: TGTGCCAGCAGTGATCACGGGAGGGCCCAGTTCTTC. Its protein product is CASSDHGRAQFF. The rearrangement links TRBV2 to TRBJ2-1; TRBD2 matches 8 bases. This CDR3 has 12 amino acids. Germline V gene sequence: CDR1 SNHLY, CDR2 FYNNEI. V lost 3 bases, J lost 13 bases, and 5 bases stayed unmatched.

This chain uses TRBV13 with TRBJ2-1, with a weak D call TRBD1 (5 bases). The germline CDR1 and CDR2 sequences are PRHDT and FYEKMQ (reference sequence). The length of the CDR3 is 14 residues. V lost 6 bases and J lost 6, with 15 bases in between. The CDR3 protein is CASSLGASGNEQFF. The CDR3 bases are TGTGCCAGCAGTCTAGGGGCAAGTGGCAATGAGCAGTTCTTC.

The V and J genes are TRBV6-5 and TRBJ2-2; D not certain. The V gene's germline CDR1 is MNHEY and CDR2 SVGAGI. The CDR3 is made up of 12 amino acids. The V end was cut by 6 bases, the J end by 6 bases, with 8 bases between. CDR3 residues: CASSPFPGELFF. CDR3 in DNA: TGTGCCAGCAGCCCCTTTCCCGGGGAGCTGTTTTTT.

This rearrangement joins TRBV2 to TRBJ2-1; TRBD2 is a possible D gene (6 bases). The CDR3 is 12 residues long. The V end was cut by 6 bases, the J end by 3 bases, with 6 bases between. From germline, CDR1 is SNHLY and CDR2 FYNNEI. The CDR3 nucleotides are TGTGCCAGCAGGGGACTCTACAATGAGCAGTTCTTC. This encodes CASRGLYNEQFF. Full variable domain (outside the CDR3, taken from reference TRBV2 and TRBJ2-1): EPEVTQTPSHQVTQMGQEVILRCVPISNHLYFYWYRQILGQKVEFLVSFYNNEISEKSEIFDDQFSVERPDGSNFTLKIRSTKLEDSAMYFCASRGLYNEQFFGPGTRLTVL.

The J gene is TRBJ2-1, the V gene TRBV6-6; no clear D. CDR1 MNHNY and CDR2 SVGAGI come from the germline V gene (reference sequence). V was trimmed by 4 bases and J by 3 bases, leaving 7 bases between them. The CDR3 covers 13 residues. The DNA for the CDR3 is TGTGCCAGCAGTTCCCTAAACTACAATGAGCAGTTCTTC. As protein: CASSSLNYNEQFF.

CDR3 nucleotides: TGTGCCAGCTCCCGTGGACAGGGGCTCCAGCCCCAGCATTTT. This encodes CASSRGQGLQPQHF. The chain uses TRBV18 and TRBJ1-5; 9 positions match TRBD1. Germline V gene lookup returns CDR1 KGHSH and CDR2 LQKENI. The length of the CDR3 is 14 residues. V shed 6 bases, J shed 7 bases, and the junction held 7 bases outside the gene matches.

The chain combines TRBV7-2 with TRBJ2-1, with 10 bases identical to TRBD2. The V gene's germline CDR1 is SGHTA and CDR2 FQGNSA. J was trimmed by 5 bases and V by 6 bases; bases with no gene match: 13. This CDR3 is built from 17 residues. The CDR3 sequence is CASRDSGGPPLNNEQFF. The CDR3 region has the DNA TGTGCCAGCAGAGATAGCGGGGGGCCCCCTTTAAACAATGAGCAGTTCTTC.